This T cell receptor (beta chain) comes out of a study of molecular identifiers for immune sequencing clone quantification. Study outcomes and limitations: Spiked Jurkat TCR RNA equivalent to one cell reportedly surfaced among some 1 million naive cells.

This clonotype was detected many times. Its antigen is not known. In TCRdb, the PCR reads were re-called with MiXCR into one record per CDR3 protein. The sample has around 470,000 distinct CDR3 sequences, 20% to 25% seen once; the top ten hold about 0.8%. Trimming took off 4 bases at V and 7 bases at J, with 17 bases between the two ends. The germline V gene encodes CDR1 GTSNPN and CDR2 SVGIG (reference sequence). The CDR3 covers 14 residues. The sequence was obtained from a human donor in good health. Some libraries in this study had Jurkat cell RNA spiked in. Input material: naive CD8+ T cells from blood, with Jurkat cell RNA spiked in. Sample subset: FACS-sorted CD8+CD4-CCR7+CD45RA+ naive T cells. The chain joins TRBV30 to TRBJ1-5; D not certain. The CDR3 loop is CAWTPGPSGQPQHF. The CDR3 DNA reads as TGTGCCTGGACCCCCGGGCCCTCTGGACAGCCCCAGCATTTT. The entire variable domain, with the rest obtained from reference TRBV30 and TRBJ1-5, is as follows: SQTIHQWPATLVQPVGSPLSLECTVEGTSNPNLYWYRQAAGRGLQLLFYSVGIGQISSEVPQNLSASRPQDRQFILSSKKLLLSDSGFYLCAWTPGPSGQPQHFGDGTRLSIL.